The rows below give T cell receptor beta chains drawn from one sample of a study of CD8 T cells in ankylosing spondylitis. TCRdb re-derived calls from the 5' RACE reads in MiXCR, one entry per CDR3 protein. Seen here are 240,000 or so distinct CDR3 sequences, roughly a tenth observed once, and the top ten hold 6% to 8.5%. Sequencing used blood, either unsorted or a sorted T cell fraction (not recorded which). The receptors derive from a male donor with ankylosing spondylitis or in good health (not recorded which). The CDR3 runs from the conserved cysteine through the conserved F or W. Clone size is shown for a subset of rows, as once, few, many or a class of expanded clone.

TRBJ2-3 | TRBV11-2 | NA | CASSGVLSTDTQYF
TRBJ2-5 | TRBV7-3 | many | CASSHNGGGGETQYF
TRBJ1-5 | TRBV12-5 | many | CASGLGTGNIQPQHF
TRBJ2-5 | TRBV7-3 | many | CASSLVGGQQETQYF
TRBJ2-7 | TRBV18 | NA | CASSRDRGTSNEQYF
TRBJ2-7 | TRBV29-1 | NA | CSVEVGLGAMYNEQYF
TRBJ2-3 | TRBV10-3 | few | CAIRGGGTDTQYF
TRBJ2-2 | TRBV19 | NA | CASSIGDLAGTGELFF
TRBJ2-7 | TRBV20-1 | many | CSAAPGTSYYEQYF
TRBJ1-3 | TRBV4-1 | many | CASSQVGSIGSGNTIYF
TRBJ2-7 | TRBV2 | many | CASTPRRQGETYEQYF
TRBJ2-2 | TRBV28 | NA | CASSFPSGEIDTGELFF
TRBJ1-1 | TRBV10-3 | few | CAISESRLLGWEAFF
TRBJ1-1 | TRBV29-1 | many | CSSTQGASPGTEAFF
TRBJ2-3 | TRBV3-1 | many | CASSQDGYASTDTQYF
TRBJ2-6 | TRBV7-2 | many | CASSRRSGANVLTF
TRBJ1-5 | TRBV6-1 | NA | CASRTGGNQPQHF
TRBJ2-2 | TRBV5-1 | many | CASSLAQANTGELFF
TRBJ2-3 | TRBV7-9 | NA | CASSRPGTSGIGDTQYF
TRBJ2-5 | TRBV20-1 | many | CSATWGETQYF
TRBJ2-5 | TRBV20-1 | many | CSASSAMTSGVTQYF
TRBJ2-7 | TRBV20-1 | many | CSASLDNSYEQYF
TRBJ2-7 | TRBV12-3/TRBV12-4 | many | CASSFTGTGYEQYF
TRBJ2-2 | TRBV20-1 | many | CSATPGRAPGELFF
TRBJ2-1 | TRBV29-1 | few | CSVGTSGEQFF
TRBJ2-7 | TRBV4-2 | many | CASSQDGSSYEQYF
TRBJ2-7 | TRBV29-1 | many | CSVEEPSGYEQYF
TRBJ2-1 | TRBV7-8 | NA | CASSSGLYYNEQFF
TRBJ2-3 | TRBV7-9 | many | CASTSPELDTQYF
TRBJ2-5 | TRBV12-3/TRBV12-4 | many | CASSSEYQETQYF
TRBJ1-2 | TRBV20-1 | many | CSAGRRGRYGYTF
TRBJ2-1 | TRBV5-1 | many | CASSLTGLMPPNLFEQFF
TRBJ2-2 | TRBV5-1 | NA | CASSPEARSGGELFF
TRBJ2-3 | TRBV7-8 | many | CASSPPNRDTQYF
TRBJ2-3 | TRBV5-6 | NA | CASSRGLAERGSADTQYF
TRBJ2-5 | TRBV20-1 | many | CSARNGAGETQYF
TRBJ2-7 | TRBV5-6 | many | CASSFPGGSYEQYF
TRBJ1-5 | TRBV3-1 | NA | CASSQDYPRDGGNQPQHF
TRBJ1-2 | TRBV27 | NA | CATLSAKGGYTF
TRBJ2-7 | TRBV5-1 | many | CASSLDLANEQYF
TRBJ2-7 | TRBV15 | many | CATSRGAGPYEQYF
TRBJ2-7 | TRBV27 | many | CASSPSRDNYEQYF
TRBJ2-7 | TRBV7-9 | many | CASSPKGPYEQYF
TRBJ2-5 | TRBV3-1 | many | CASSLSASGHETQYF
TRBJ1-1 | TRBV6-1 | few | CASIGSRFLTEAFF
TRBJ2-2 | TRBV6-5 | many | CASSYSIEAGELFF